This T cell receptor beta chain was captured by sequencing in a study of T cell changes during pregnancy in multiple sclerosis. Only in-frame clones appear in the TCRdb table, and some are missing; sequencing was by immunoSEQ multiplex PCR. The data contain about 67,000 clones, about 90% of them singletons. The germline V gene has CDR1 MRHNA and CDR2 SNTAGT. Trimming removed 8 bases from V and 0 bases from J; junction bases left unmatched: 9. This CDR3 has 17 amino acids. This receptor was obtained from a female donor with multiple sclerosis, enrolled in a pregnancy study. The starting material was peripheral blood, obtained after pregnancy. This sequence joins TRBV6-4 and TRBJ2-6; 8 positions agree with TRBD1. The CDR3 DNA reads as TGTGCCAGCGGGTCGGACAGGGAACCCTCTGGGGCCAACGTCCTGACTTTC. Amino acids: CASGSDREPSGANVLTF.